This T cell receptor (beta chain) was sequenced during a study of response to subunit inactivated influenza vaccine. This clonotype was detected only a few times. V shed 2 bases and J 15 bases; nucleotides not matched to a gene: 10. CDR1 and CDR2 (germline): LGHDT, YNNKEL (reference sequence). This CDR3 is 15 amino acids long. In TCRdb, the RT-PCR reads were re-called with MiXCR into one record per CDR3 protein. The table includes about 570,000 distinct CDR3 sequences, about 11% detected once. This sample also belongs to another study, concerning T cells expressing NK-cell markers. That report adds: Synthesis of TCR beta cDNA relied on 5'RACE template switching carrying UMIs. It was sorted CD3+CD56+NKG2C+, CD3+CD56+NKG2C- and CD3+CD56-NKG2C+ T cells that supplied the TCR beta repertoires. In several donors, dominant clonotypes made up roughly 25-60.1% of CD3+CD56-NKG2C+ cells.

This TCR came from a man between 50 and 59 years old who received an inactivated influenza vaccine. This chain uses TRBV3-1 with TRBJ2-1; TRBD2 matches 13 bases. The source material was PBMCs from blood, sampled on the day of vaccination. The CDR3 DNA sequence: TGTGCCAGCAGCCAATTTTTGGGACTAGCGGGATACAGGTTCTTC. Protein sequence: CASSQFLGLAGYRFF.